Below, one TCR beta chain is given with its context. Its antigen remains unidentified. No much larger clone exists at a distance of one base, and base qualities are not known. This specimen belongs to a study of blood T cell repertoires in COVID-19 (dated by TCRdb to about 2020). For the wider study: The collaborator samples originated in the United States, Italy and Spain and spanned the acute and convalescent phases of COVID-19. The material from the prospective study consisted of cDNA or gDNA derived from T cells, B-cell-depleted T cells, or PBMCs. The dataset comprised deeply sampled blood TCRbeta repertoires from subjects exposed to, actively infected with, or recovered from COVID-19. The repertoires were made available in a free public database intended to serve as a resource for research on the immune response to SARS-CoV-2. Samples were obtained from the ongoing ImmuneRACE study (first 160 participants) and from 1,254 subjects provided by 6 global collaborators. Nearly every sample came with metadata listing a de-identified subject ID, COVID-19 status, age in years and sex. HLA class I and class II types, where available, came from metadata supplied by the sample provider rather than from assay-based typing.

A second Seattle source provided samples from volunteer blood donors who had recovered from COVID-19. Collaborating institutions collected whole blood in K2EDTA tubes following their own protocols. For TCRbeta analysis, collaborator samples were shipped as frozen whole blood, as isolated PBMCs, or as DNA extracted from either sample type. The immunoSEQ Assay, a bias-controlled multiplex PCR, was used to amplify TCRbeta CDR3 regions from genomic DNA. Per the original workflow: The number of nucleated cells in each sample was estimated by amplification of reference gene primers within the assay. To quantify the absolute abundance of each unique TCRbeta CDR3 rearrangement, sequence reads were collapsed and filtered. Productive Simpson clonality was computed per sample as the square root of Simpson's diversity index over productive rearrangements. In TCRdb, the immuneACCESS table is reduced to in-frame sequences with V and J assigned. These tables do not hold every clone; where another copy was compared, an unresolved V gene accounts for under half, and the others remain unexplained. For V, J and clone size, that table is used; D and trimming come from the DNA. The sample table records about 250,000 clones; around nine tenths of these occur just once. Jointly, the top ten make up around 1.5% of the sample.

From its cysteine to its phenylalanine, the CDR3 spans 20 amino acids. The retained sequence is limited to the CDR3, 60 bases, with the frame set at the first base. In the germline V gene, CDR1 corresponds to SGHVS and CDR2 to FQNEAQ. V loses 5 bases at its end and J loses 1 base; junction bases beyond the gene matches: 12. Broad study findings and their caveats: The quantity of clinical and demographic metadata differed by source and by participant and was supplied without curation.

Sequencing used peripheral blood. The chain is made from TRBV7-8 and TRBJ2-3; the central 16 bases match TRBD2. The TCR comes from a woman aged 60-75 years who had recovered from COVID-19. Here the CDR3 is given as CASSMGTSGGASSGTDTQYF. The DNA reads as follows: TGTGCCAGCAGCATGGGGACTAGCGGGGGGGCTTCCAGTGGCACAGATACGCAGTATTTT.